Listed below are T cell receptor beta chains from one sample, sequenced in a study of T cell responses to AZD1222 COVID-19 vaccine. Profiling relied on immunoSEQ multiplex PCR, and the TCRdb table lists in-frame clones only, not all of them. In the table there are approximately 120,000 clones, approximately 91% of which are singletons. The sequences come from peripheral blood, collected on day 0 of AZD1222 vaccination. Receptors originate from an adult in good health. Both conserved end residues are part of each CDR3. D genes are given only for firm matches. Only part of the rows carry a size: once, few, many, or a class if the clone is expanded.

j_gene	d_gene	v_gene	abundance	CDR3nt	CDR3aa
TRBJ1-1	.	TRBV5-4	.	TGTGCCAGCCGTTCACGGGGGGACACTGAAGCTTTCTTT	CASRSRGDTEAFF
TRBJ2-2	.	TRBV19	.	TGTGCCAGTAGTGCTGCGGGCGGGGAGCTGTTTTTT	CASSAAGGELFF
TRBJ2-3	TRBD2	TRBV30	.	TGTGCCTGGAGCCGGGGGGTGGGGACAGATACGCAGTATTTT	CAWSRGVGTDTQYF
TRBJ2-3	.	TRBV11-3	.	TGTGCCAGCAGCTTACAGCGACTCGGGGATACGCAGTATTTT	CASSLQRLGDTQYF
TRBJ1-1	.	TRBV6-1	.	TGTGCCAGCAGTGAAGATTCCGGCGGGAACACTGAAGCTTTCTTT	CASSEDSGGNTEAFF
TRBJ2-1	TRBD1	TRBV5-4	.	TGTGCCAGCAGCGGGGGACAGGGGGTATTGAGCGAGCAGTTCTTC	CASSGGQGVLSEQFF
TRBJ2-1	TRBD1	TRBV5-1	.	TGCGCCAGCAATCCGGAGGGGACAGGGGGCGATGAGCAGTTCTTC	CASNPEGTGGDEQFF
TRBJ2-1	.	TRBV24-1	.	TGTGCCACCAGTGACCAAAGACAAAGAGGCCGTAATGAGCAGTTCTTC	CATSDQRQRGRNEQFF
TRBJ1-6	.	TRBV2	.	TGTGCCAGCAGTGAATTGGGGACCGGGGCGAGTTCACCCCTCCACTTT	CASSELGTGASSPLHF
TRBJ2-1	.	TRBV5-1	once	TGCGCCAGCAGCTTGGAGGCGGGCAGGGATGAGCAGTTCTTC	CASSLEAGRDEQFF
TRBJ2-1	TRBD2	TRBV19	.	TGTGCCAGTAGTACCCTAGCGGGCCCCTACAATGAGCAGTTCTTC	CASSTLAGPYNEQFF
TRBJ2-2	.	TRBV19	few	TGTGCCAGTAGCTCGCTCGGGGGCGGGGAGCTGTTTTTT	CASSSLGGGELFF
TRBJ2-3	.	TRBV6-6	.	TGTGCCAGCAGTCGCCAGGGCCCAGATACGCAGTATTTT	CASSRQGPDTQYF
TRBJ1-1	.	TRBV29-1	.	TGCAGCGTCGAGCGGGGTGTGAGCACTGAAGCTTTCTTT	CSVERGVSTEAFF
TRBJ2-2	.	TRBV19	.	TGTGCCAGTAGTATAGGGCTCATCACCACCGGGGAGCTGTTTTTT	CASSIGLITTGELFF
TRBJ2-5	TRBD2	TRBV5-1	.	TGCGCCAGCAGCTTGGCGGCGGGAGGCCAAGAGACCCAGTACTTC	CASSLAAGGQETQYF
TRBJ2-7	.	TRBV28	once	TGTGCCAGCAGTAGCGGGACAGTCGAGCAGTACTTC	CASSSGTVEQYF
TRBJ2-1	.	TRBV7-3	.	TGTGCCAGCAGCTTAACATTTCGGGATGAGCAGTTCTTC	CASSLTFRDEQFF
TRBJ1-2	.	TRBV25-1	once	TGTGCCAGCAGTGAATTTGGGCAGAACTATGGCTACACCTTC	CASSEFGQNYGYTF
TRBJ2-1	.	TRBV24-1	.	TGTGCCACCAGTGATCCTACCGGGGACAAGACCTACAATGAGCAGTTCTTC	CATSDPTGDKTYNEQFF
TRBJ1-2	.	TRBV28	.	TGTGCCAGCAGTTTTGAAAGGGAGTATGGTGGCTACACCTTC	CASSFEREYGGYTF
TRBJ2-1	.	TRBV24-1	.	TGTGCCACCAGTGATAGGACCTTGAGCTCCTACAATGAGCAGTTCTTC	CATSDRTLSSYNEQFF
TRBJ1-1	.	TRBV10-3	.	TGTGCCATCAGTGTGATCGGGCACAAGAACACTGAAGCTTTCTTT	CAISVIGHKNTEAFF
TRBJ1-1	.	TRBV19	.	TGTGCCAGTAGTATAGGGGCGTGGGGGGCTGTCACTGAAGCTTTCTTT	CASSIGAWGAVTEAFF
TRBJ1-3	.	TRBV7-9	.	TGTGCCAGCAGCTTAAGAGGGGCGAGCTCTGGAAACACCATATATTTT	CASSLRGASSGNTIYF
TRBJ2-2	.	TRBV2	.	TGTGCCAGCAGTGAAAACAGGGCGAACACCGGGGAGCTGTTTTTT	CASSENRANTGELFF
TRBJ2-1	.	TRBV19	once	TGTGCCAGTACCACGACTTGGCTCTACAATGAGCAGTTCTTC	CASTTTWLYNEQFF
TRBJ2-5	.	TRBV5-6	.	TGTGCCAGCAGCAATGTTACGGAGACCCAGTACTTC	CASSNVTETQYF
TRBJ1-1	TRBD1	TRBV30	few	TGTGCCTGGAGTGTGGGACAGAGGACTGAAGCTTTCTTT	CAWSVGQRTEAFF
TRBJ2-5	.	TRBV18	.	TGTGCCAGCTCACCAGGGCAGGGCAGCTTGAGGACTTCCCCCCAGTACTTC	CASSPGQGSLRTSPQYF
TRBJ1-1	.	TRBV13	.	TGTGCCAGCAGCCCCCGACGGACGTACCCGAACACTGAAGCTTTCTTT	CASSPRRTYPNTEAFF
TRBJ2-3	.	TRBV7-9	.	TGTGCCAGCAGCTTATTGGGGGCAGCAGATACGCAGTATTTT	CASSLLGAADTQYF
TRBJ2-1	TRBD1	TRBV11-2	.	TGTGCCAGCAGCCCAAGGTGGGCAGGGGGAAATGAGCAGTTCTTC	CASSPRWAGGNEQFF
TRBJ1-1	.	TRBV11-3	.	TGTGCCAGCAGCGGCACCGGGACACAAAACACTGAAGCTTTCTTT	CASSGTGTQNTEAFF
TRBJ2-4	.	TRBV6-5	.	TGTGCCAGCAGTTACTCATCTGGGGGTATGGTTCGCTTC	CASSYSSGGMVRF
TRBJ2-1	.	TRBV9	.	TGTGCCAGCAGCCTAAACAATGAGCAGTTCTTC	CASSLNNEQFF
TRBJ2-5	TRBD2	TRBV11-1	.	TGTGCCAGCAGCGAGGGACTAGCGGGGAACCAAGAGACCCAGTACTTC	CASSEGLAGNQETQYF
TRBJ1-1	TRBD1	TRBV30	.	TGTGCCTGGAATGCAGGGGGTACTGAAGCTTTCTTT	CAWNAGGTEAFF
TRBJ2-4	.	TRBV5-6	.	TGTGCCAGCAGCTTGGAAGGGACGGGTGGGAACATTCAGTACTTC	CASSLEGTGGNIQYF
TRBJ2-2	TRBD1	TRBV7-3	.	TGTGCCAGCAGCTATTCGGGACAGGGGGCCGGGGAGCTGTTTTTT	CASSYSGQGAGELFF
TRBJ1-2	.	TRBV4-1	.	TGCGCCAGCAGCCCGGACCGAAGGGGCTACACCTTC	CASSPDRRGYTF
TRBJ1-2	.	TRBV15	.	TGTGCCACCAGCAGAGAACGGGGGTTGGATGGCTACACCTTC	CATSRERGLDGYTF
TRBJ2-5	.	TRBV7-8	.	TGTGCCAGCAGCTTAGCGTCCCTAGCCGTGGGTACCCAGTACTTC	CASSLASLAVGTQYF
TRBJ1-2	.	TRBV7-9	once	TGTGCCAGCAGCTTAGCGGGCCCTTTCGACTACACCTTC	CASSLAGPFDYTF
TRBJ1-2	.	TRBV19	few	TGTGCCAGTAGTATAAAAAGGGGACTGTATGGCTACACCTTC	CASSIKRGLYGYTF
TRBJ1-4	.	TRBV19	.	TGTGCCAGTAGTATTGGGAAGGGGCTGAACGAAAAACTGTTTTTT	CASSIGKGLNEKLFF
TRBJ1-2	.	TRBV27	.	TGTGCCAGCAGCCCACAGGGAATCAATAACTATGGCTACACCTTC	CASSPQGINNYGYTF
TRBJ2-5	.	TRBV5-4	.	TGTGCCAGCAGCTTGACGGACCTCCAAGAGACCCAGTACTTC	CASSLTDLQETQYF
TRBJ1-5	.	TRBV19	.	TGTGCCAGTAATCAAGGACAGCGCAATCAGCCCCAGCATTTT	CASNQGQRNQPQHF
TRBJ1-5	.	TRBV6-2/TRBV6-3	.	TGTGCCAGCAGTTACTTGGGCAGGGGTCGCAATCAGCCCCAGCATTTT	CASSYLGRGRNQPQHF
TRBJ2-1	.	TRBV29-1	.	TGCAGCGTTGGTTACAATGAGCAGTTCTTC	CSVGYNEQFF
TRBJ1-2	.	TRBV30	.	TGTGCCTGGAGACCGGGGGGCTATGGCTACACCTTC	CAWRPGGYGYTF
TRBJ1-4	TRBD1	TRBV7-9	.	TGTGCCAGCAGCTCGGGACAGGGTTCCACTAATGAAAAACTGTTTTTT	CASSSGQGSTNEKLFF
TRBJ1-2	TRBD1	TRBV25-1	.	TGTGCCAGCAGTGACCCAGGACAGGGCGGCTATGGCTACACCTTC	CASSDPGQGGYGYTF
TRBJ2-4	TRBD2	TRBV5-1	.	TGCGCCAGCAGAAGACTAGCGGGGGAGACCAACATTCAGTACTTC	CASRRLAGETNIQYF
TRBJ1-1	.	TRBV18	once	TGTGCCAGCTCACCACCCCTAAGACTACTCTGGGCGGCTTTCTTT	CASSPPLRLLWAAFF
TRBJ1-2	TRBD1	TRBV19	.	TGTGCCAGTAGTATTTTGAGGGGGACAGGAGACGGCTACACCTTC	CASSILRGTGDGYTF
TRBJ1-1	.	TRBV5-6	.	TGTGCCAGCAGCCCCCTGGGGGGGGTGAACACTGAAGCTTTCTTT	CASSPLGGVNTEAFF
TRBJ2-2	TRBD2	TRBV7-3	.	TGTGCCAGCAGCTCCCCCCGGACTAGCGGGGGGGAGAACACCGGGGAGCTGTTTTTT	CASSSPRTSGGENTGELFF